The clone carrying this T cell receptor (beta chain) was picked up a small number of times. This entry belongs to a study of blood T cell repertoires in COVID-19. Study information: Material from acute and convalescent COVID-19 was sourced from the United States, Italy and Spain. The analysed material was cDNA or gDNA that came from T cells, B-cell-depleted T cells, or PBMCs.

Trimming removed 4 bases from V and 4 bases from J; junction bases left unmatched: 10. Germline V lookup: CDR1 SGDLS, CDR2 YYNGEE. This CDR3 region has 16 residues. In the study's own analysis: The assay estimated nucleated cells by amplifying reference gene primers. The repertoire was sequenced with immunoSEQ multiplex PCR; TCRdb's copy has only in-frame clones and lacks some. For V, J and clone size, that table is used; D and trimming come from the DNA. Here the sample spans around 72,000 clones, more than 75% being singletons. This clonotype was obtained from a man between 65 and 80 years old with active or convalescent COVID-19. Sequencing was done on a sample of peripheral blood. This rearrangement joins TRBV9 to TRBJ2-7; 11 bases align to TRBD1. CDR3 residues: CASSLPDRGQAYEQYF. CDR3 nucleotides: TGTGCCAGCAGCCTCCCGGACAGGGGGCAGGCTTACGAGCAGTACTTC.